This is a list of T cell receptor beta chains from one sample in a study of T cell responses to AZD1222 COVID-19 vaccine. Sequencing was performed with immunoSEQ multiplex PCR; in TCRdb, only in-frame clones are kept and a portion is missing. This sample has around 78,000 clones, with about nine tenths found just once. Sequenced material: peripheral blood, taken on day 0 of AZD1222 vaccination. Every receptor here comes from an adult in good health. CDR3s include the opening cysteine and the closing phenylalanine or tryptophan. Each record gives: J gene, D gene, V gene, CDR3 protein. The D gene is left open where the match is weak.

>TRBJ1-4|.|TRBV5-1
CASSFMQGPNEKLFF
>TRBJ2-2|.|TRBV28
CASDTGTTGELFF
>TRBJ1-2|.|TRBV9
CASSVDPTVGYGYTF
>TRBJ2-1|TRBD1|TRBV7-2
CASSLWGQGTYNEQFF
>TRBJ2-3|TRBD2|TRBV4-1
CASSQSLFSGGGRDTQYF
>TRBJ1-2|.|TRBV7-2
CASSLEQALANYGYTF
>TRBJ2-3|TRBD1|TRBV29-1
CSTDRELTDTQYF
>TRBJ1-1|.|TRBV11-2
CASSLRAGSEAFF
>TRBJ1-3|TRBD1|TRBV28
CASSKGGEGNTIYF
>TRBJ1-6|TRBD1|TRBV9
CASRSQSGQGNSPLHF
>TRBJ1-1|.|TRBV6-1
CASSEQEELLEAFF
>TRBJ1-2|.|TRBV27
CASSPPGQAYGYTF
>TRBJ2-6|.|TRBV4-2
CASSRGTFGSGANVLTF
>TRBJ2-1|.|TRBV15
CATSTGTRSQFF
>TRBJ1-5|.|TRBV18
CASSLAVADSQPQHF
>TRBJ2-2|.|TRBV19
CASRATGLSGELFF
>TRBJ1-1|TRBD1|TRBV14
CASSRFRDRETEAFF
>TRBJ1-3|.|TRBV14
CASSQESIFSGNTIYF
>TRBJ2-7|TRBD1|TRBV10-3
CAITREQGTYEQYF
>TRBJ1-1|.|TRBV7-8
CASSLGEPF
>TRBJ2-1|.|TRBV7-9
CASSGYGYNEQFF
>TRBJ2-2|TRBD1|TRBV30
CAWRRDRDTGELFF
>TRBJ2-6|.|TRBV6-5
CASSYSDSSGANVLTF
>TRBJ2-3|TRBD2|TRBV7-6
CASSELAGGTDTQYF
>TRBJ1-1|.|TRBV18
CASSPFGVGNTEAFF
>TRBJ1-2|.|TRBV12-3/TRBV12-4
CASSPGFYGYTF
>TRBJ1-4|.|TRBV2
CATKESVSTEKLFF
>TRBJ2-7|.|TRBV6-2/TRBV6-3
CASSYRDNSYEQYF
>TRBJ1-2|.|TRBV18
CASSESGAPGYTF
>TRBJ1-1|.|TRBV4-1
CASSQGGLRTEAFF
>TRBJ2-3|.|TRBV14
CASSQGLSSGWLDTQYF
>TRBJ2-7|TRBD2|TRBV7-8
CASSPRGRTSWQNEQYF
>TRBJ1-5|.|TRBV3-1/TRBV3-2
CASSQGGPSANQPQHF
>TRBJ1-1|.|TRBV9
CASSPISNTEAFF
>TRBJ2-1|.|TRBV7-9
CASSLAPLIMAGNRNEQFF
>TRBJ1-2|TRBD1|TRBV7-2
CATTPRGTSPNYGYTF
>TRBJ1-5|.|TRBV2
CASGVSENQPQHF
>TRBJ2-1|TRBD1|TRBV11-3
CASSRVGQGVHEQFF
>TRBJ1-1|.|TRBV7-2
CASSLSGQITEAFF